The 17 T cell receptor beta chains below all came from one sample that was sequenced in a study of blood T cell repertoires in COVID-19. Using immunoSEQ multiplex PCR, the repertoire was profiled, and TCRdb retains in-frame clones only, with some absent. The sample carries about 210,000 clones, approximately 80% recorded once. The sequenced sample was peripheral blood. Receptor source: a man in his sixties with acute or convalescent COVID-19.

V is TRBV12-5 and J is TRBJ2-4; 9 bases agree with TRBD2. Germline lookup yields CDR1 LGHNT and CDR2 FRNRAP. CDR3 length: 15 amino acids. V trimming: 2 bases; J trimming: 9 bases; junction bases outside the gene matches: 8. CDR3 protein: CASGLTVAGAPIQYF. The DNA for the CDR3 is TGTGCTAGTGGTTTGACAGTAGCGGGGGCCCCCATTCAGTACTTC.

This clone was picked up many times. J is TRBJ1-5 and V is TRBV19; 7 bases agree with TRBD1. V shed 7 bases and J 5 bases; nucleotides not matched to a gene: 11. Germline lookup yields CDR1 LNHDA and CDR2 SQIVND (reference sequence). The CDR3 is 15 amino acids. The CDR3 coding sequence is TGTGCCAGTACCCAGGAAGGACAGGCCTATCAGCCCCAGCATTTT. It encodes CASTQEGQAYQPQHF. Variable domain in full (rest from reference TRBV19 and TRBJ1-5): DGGITQSPKYLFRKEGQNVTLSCEQNLNHDAMYWYRQDPGQGLRLIYYSQIVNDFQKGDIAEGYSVSREKKESFPLTVTSAQKNPTAFYLCASTQEGQAYQPQHFGDGTRLSIL.

The chain joins TRBV6-5 to TRBJ2-5; unclear D gene. This CDR3 comprises 14 residues. The germline V and J ends were trimmed by 4 bases and 4 bases, with 13 bases remaining between them. Germline CDR1 MNHEY, CDR2 SVGAGI. The DNA for the CDR3 is TGTGCCAGCAGTTGGCGGAGTAGGTCAGAGACCCAGTACTTC. Translated, it gives CASSWRSRSETQYF.

CDR3 bases: TGTGCCAGCAGTTATATAGGACAGGGGGCGAGCTATGGCTACACCTTC. Residues: CASSYIGQGASYGYTF. The chain uses TRBV6-5 and TRBJ1-2; the match to TRBD1 covers 11 bases. The length of the CDR3 is 16 residues. The trim removed 3 bases at V and 4 bases at J, leaving 7 bases unmatched. CDR1 is MNHEY and CDR2 is SVGAGI in the germline V gene.

This chain joins TRBV30 and TRBJ1-5; tentative D call: TRBD1 (6 bases). This CDR3 contains 16 residues. Trimming removed 8 bases from V and 2 bases from J, with 22 bases in between. Germline V gene sequence: CDR1 GTSNPN, CDR2 SVGIG (reference sequence). CDR3 sequence: CAGTWLTGSGNQPQHF. The CDR3 DNA reads TGTGCCGGAACCTGGTTGACAGGCAGCGGCAATCAGCCCCAGCATTTT.

V and J are TRBV30 and TRBJ1-2; 7 positions agree with TRBD1. There are 12 residues in the CDR3. V lost 5 bases and J lost 2; bases outside the gene matches: 2. CDR1 and CDR2 from the germline V gene are GTSNPN and SVGIG (reference sequence). CDR3 region: CAWQQGNYGYTF. Written as DNA, the CDR3 is TGTGCCTGGCAACAGGGGAACTATGGCTACACCTTC.

This clone was seen just once. The V call is TRBV2, the J call TRBJ2-1; TRBD1 is a possible D gene (6 bases). The CDR3 contains 15 residues. Trimming removed 6 bases from V and 3 bases from J, with 15 bases in between. The germline gives CDR1 SNHLY, CDR2 FYNNEI. CDR3 nucleotides: TGTGCCAGCAGGACCTCAGGGGTAGTCTACAATGAGCAGTTCTTC. Translated, it gives CASRTSGVVYNEQFF. Together with reference TRBV2 and TRBJ2-1, the CDR3 gives the full variable domain: EPEVTQTPSHQVTQMGQEVILRCVPISNHLYFYWYRQILGQKVEFLVSFYNNEISEKSEIFDDQFSVERPDGSNFTLKIRSTKLEDSAMYFCASRTSGVVYNEQFFGPGTRLTVL.

This chain uses TRBV7-6 with TRBJ2-3; TRBD1 matches 9 bases. The CDR3 covers 18 residues. V was clipped by 7 bases and J by 0 bases; unmatched bases: 14. Germline CDR1 SGHVS, CDR2 FNYEAQ. CDR3 nucleotide sequence: TGTGCCAGCAAACTCCGGGACAGGGCTTCCTTTAGCACAGATACGCAGTATTTT. Its translation: CASKLRDRASFSTDTQYF.

CDR3 in DNA: TGTGCCAGCAGCGTAGGCGGGGGAGGGGGCACTGAAGCTTTCTTT. It specifies CASSVGGGGGTEAFF. V is TRBV9 and J is TRBJ1-1; D is possibly TRBD1 (6 bases). The CDR3 contains 15 residues. Trimming shortened V by 0 bases and J by 4 bases, and 13 bases separated the two germline ends. Per the germline V gene, CDR1 is SGDLS and CDR2 is YYNGEE.

V gene TRBV7-3 combines with J gene TRBJ2-6; D may be TRBD2 (5 bases). The V gene lost 5 bases and the J gene lost 0 bases, with 20 bases spanning the gap. CDR1 and CDR2 (germline): SGHTA, FQGTGA. The CDR3 is 19 residues long. The CDR3 sequence is CASSQNTGIYSSGANVLTF. The DNA of the CDR3 is TGTGCCAGCAGCCAAAACACGGGGATCTACTCCTCTGGGGCCAACGTCCTGACTTTC.

This clone was counted only a few times. The chain links TRBV5-1 to TRBJ1-3; no definite D call. V shed 0 bases and J shed 0 bases, with 13 bases lying between them. Germline values: CDR1 SGHRS, CDR2 YFSETQ. This CDR3 comprises 17 residues. CDR3 sequence: CASSLGPISSSGNTIYF. The CDR3 region has the DNA TGCGCCAGCAGCTTGGGGCCAATATCAAGCTCTGGAAACACCATATATTTT.

This clone was picked up a small number of times. The V gene is TRBV2, the J gene TRBJ2-3, with 11 bases identical to TRBD2. This CDR3 has 17 residues. V trimming: 0 bases; J trimming: 4 bases; junction bases outside the gene matches: 6. The germline CDR1 and CDR2 sequences are SNHLY and FYNNEI. The CDR3 is CASSEAWASGRSDTQYF. CDR3 DNA: TGTGCCAGCAGTGAAGCATGGGCTAGCGGGAGGTCAGATACGCAGTATTTT.

The rearrangement joins TRBV7-7 to TRBJ1-1, with D unclear. V was pared by 5 bases and J by 5 bases, with 12 bases between. The CDR3 has 13 amino acids. Looked up from germline, CDR1 is SSHAT and CDR2 is FNYEAQ (reference sequence). Written as DNA, the CDR3 is TGTGCCAGCAGCCTAAACCGGGGAACTGAAGCTTTCTTT. Amino acid sequence: CASSLNRGTEAFF.

V gene TRBV19 combines with J gene TRBJ2-1; no reliable D call. Germline lookup yields CDR1 LNHDA and CDR2 SQIVND (reference sequence). V was cut by 5 bases and J by 7 bases, with 12 bases left in between. The CDR3 loop spans 13 amino acids. The CDR3 spells CASSDRGINEQFF. For the CDR3, the DNA is TGTGCCAGTAGTGATCGCGGAATTAATGAGCAGTTCTTC. Full variable domain (missing parts from reference TRBV19 and TRBJ2-1): DGGITQSPKYLFRKEGQNVTLSCEQNLNHDAMYWYRQDPGQGLRLIYYSQIVNDFQKGDIAEGYSVSREKKESFPLTVTSAQKNPTAFYLCASSDRGINEQFFGPGTRLTVL.

The CDR3 spells CASSFGLAEGDTQYF. CDR3 DNA: TGCGCCAGCAGCTTTGGACTAGCGGAAGGAGATACGCAGTATTTT. The V call is TRBV5-1, the J call TRBJ2-3; TRBD2 aligns across 10 bases. The J segment lost 5 bases and the V segment lost 2 bases, leaving 5 bases of the junction unmatched. Per germline, CDR1 SGHRS and CDR2 YFSETQ. The CDR3 consists of 15 residues.

The chain couples TRBV7-8 to TRBJ2-2, with D maybe TRBD2 (5 bases). The CDR3 extends over 16 amino acids. From germline, CDR1 is SGHVS and CDR2 FQNEAQ. Trimming stripped 0 bases from V and 0 bases from J, with 8 bases between. CDR3 DNA sequence: TGTGCCAGCAGCTTAGCGCTAGCCGCGAACACCGGGGAGCTGTTTTTT. Encoded protein: CASSLALAANTGELFF. Looking up the rest from reference TRBV7-8 and TRBJ2-2 gives the full variable domain: GAGVSQSPRYKVAKRGQDVALRCDPISGHVSLFWYQQALGQGPEFLTYFQNEAQLDKSGLPSDRFFAERPEGSVSTLKIQRTQQEDSAVYLCASSLALAANTGELFFGEGSRLTVL.

This clone appeared a single time. This chain connects TRBV7-9 to TRBJ2-3, with TRBD2 matching 9 bases. The CDR3 runs to 18 residues. Germline lookup yields CDR1 SEHNR and CDR2 FQNEAQ (reference sequence). The V gene end was trimmed by 1 base and the J gene end by 2 bases; junction bases not matched to a gene: 10. Here the CDR3 reads CASSLGLLAGSDTDTQYF. The CDR3 DNA is TGTGCCAGCAGCTTAGGTCTCCTAGCGGGGTCTGACACAGATACGCAGTATTTT.